This T cell receptor (beta chain) was recorded in a study of blood T cell repertoires in COVID-19. Looking at the study overall: Samples came from the United States, Italy and Spain, spanning acute and convalescent COVID-19. PBMCs, B-cell-depleted T cells, or T cells were the source of the cDNA or gDNA that made up the material.

With V trimmed by 8 bases and J by 2 bases, 12 bases remained unmatched. Germline V CDR1 and CDR2: SQVTM, ANQGSEA. The CDR3 runs to 14 residues. In the original workflow: How many nucleated cells were present was estimated from reference gene primer amplification. Clones were sequenced by immunoSEQ multiplex PCR, and TCRdb holds only the in-frame ones, with some missing. That table supplies the V and J calls and clone size; D and trimming were determined from the DNA. The sample comprises approximately 210,000 clones, 88% of which are singletons, and 1.7% rests with the top ten. This sequence originates from a man between 65 and 85 years old with acute or convalescent COVID-19. The genes are TRBV29-1 and TRBJ2-7; 7 nucleotides match TRBD1. The source material was peripheral blood. The CDR3 coding sequence is TGCAGCCACACAGGGGCCGCACCTCCCTACGAGCAGTACTTC. Protein product: CSHTGAAPPYEQYF.